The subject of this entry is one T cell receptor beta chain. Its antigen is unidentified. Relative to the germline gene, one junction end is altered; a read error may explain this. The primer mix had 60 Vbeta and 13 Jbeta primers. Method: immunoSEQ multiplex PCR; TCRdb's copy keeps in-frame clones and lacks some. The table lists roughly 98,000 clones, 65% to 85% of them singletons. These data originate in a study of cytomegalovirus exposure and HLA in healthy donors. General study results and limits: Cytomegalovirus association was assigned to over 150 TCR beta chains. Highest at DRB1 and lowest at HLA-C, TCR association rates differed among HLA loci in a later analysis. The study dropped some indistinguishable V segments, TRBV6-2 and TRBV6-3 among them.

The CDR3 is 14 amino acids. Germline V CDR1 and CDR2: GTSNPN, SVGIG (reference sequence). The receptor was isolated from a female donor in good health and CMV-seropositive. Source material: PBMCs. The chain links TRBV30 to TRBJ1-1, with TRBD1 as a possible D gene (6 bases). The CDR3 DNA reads TGTGCCTGGAGTGTTAGTAGGGGGAGCACTGAAACTTTCTTT. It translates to CAWSVSRGSTETFF.